These 23 T cell receptor beta chains were sequenced from one sample in a study of T cell responses to AZD1222 COVID-19 vaccine (dated by TCRdb to the early 2020s). The library was built by means of the immunoSEQ multiplex PCR assay. TCRdb mirrors the immuneACCESS table, restricted to in-frame sequences. Some clones are absent from its copies; in checked studies, under half trace to an unresolved V gene, and the reason for the others is unknown. The sample has roughly 150,000 clones on record, around 92% of them singletons. The ten largest clones take up 1.1% to 1.5% of the sample. The meaning of the sample's time point label: baseline before first vaccination. The specimen was peripheral blood, collected on day 0 of AZD1222 vaccination. The receptors derive from an adult in good health.

The rearrangement uses TRBV29-1 and TRBJ1-5; D ambiguous. Germline V gene lookup returns CDR1 SQVTM and CDR2 ANQGSEA. This CDR3 is 12 amino acids long. Trimming took 3 bases from V and 0 from J, leaving 3 bases between them. CDR3 loop: CSVDHSNQPQHF. CDR3 DNA: TGCAGCGTTGACCATAGCAATCAGCCCCAGCATTTT.

The chain's CDR3 is CASSSLAGGGGELFF. The CDR3 coding sequence is TGCGCCAGCAGCTCCCTAGCGGGAGGCGGCGGGGAGCTGTTTTTT. The rearrangement joins TRBV5-1 to TRBJ2-2; 11 bases align to TRBD2. The CDR3 consists of 15 residues. The junction had 5 bases not matched to a gene; V was cut back by 3 bases and J by 7 bases. Germline V gene lookup returns CDR1 SGHRS and CDR2 YFSETQ. The variable domain in full, completed from reference TRBV5-1 and TRBJ2-2, reads KAGVTQTPRYLIKTRGQQVTLSCSPISGHRSVSWYQQTPGQGLQFLFEYFSETQRNKGNFPGRFSGRQFSNSRSEMNVSTLELGDSALYLCASSSLAGGGGELFFGEGSRLTVL.

V is TRBV25-1 and J is TRBJ1-1; the D is unclear. In germline, CDR1 is MGHDK, CDR2 SYGVNS. V lost 3 bases to trimming and J lost 0 bases, with 8 bases between them. The CDR3 contains 14 residues. Written as DNA, the CDR3 is TGTGCCAGCAGTGACAGATCCCTGAACACTGAAGCTTTCTTT. Residues: CASSDRSLNTEAFF.

This chain links TRBV5-8 with TRBJ2-7; D call uncertain. CDR3 length: 13 amino acids. Trimming removed 2 bases from V and 2 bases from J, with 8 bases in between. In germline, CDR1 is SGHTS, CDR2 YDEGEE. CDR3 region: CASSFGFAYEQYF. The CDR3 nucleotides read TGTGCCAGCAGCTTTGGATTTGCCTACGAGCAGTACTTC.

The chain has TRBV6-6 and TRBJ2-7; 7 bases match TRBD1. The germline V gene encodes CDR1 MNHNY and CDR2 SVGAGI (reference sequence). The CDR3 sequence is 14 residues long. V lost 5 bases, J lost 7 bases, and 11 bases stayed unmatched. The chain's CDR3 is CASSRGGTEVEQYF. The CDR3 DNA sequence: TGTGCCAGCAGTAGGGGTGGGACAGAGGTAGAGCAGTACTTC.

The chain joins TRBV10-3 to TRBJ2-3; the D gene is possibly TRBD2 (6 bases). There are 17 residues in the CDR3. V was shortened by 6 bases and J by 2 bases, with 21 bases between the two germline ends. The germline V gene encodes CDR1 ENHRY and CDR2 SYGVKD. For the CDR3, the DNA is TGTGCCATCAGGGGGTCGGCCATGTCGGACTACACAGATACGCAGTATTTT. As protein: CAIRGSAMSDYTDTQYF.

This clone has more than one count but fewer than ten. The V and J genes are TRBV11-3 and TRBJ2-7; perhaps TRBD2 as D (5 bases). The CDR3 is 14 amino acids. CDR1 is SGHNT, CDR2 YENEEA, per germline. Trimming left V 5 bases short and J 2 bases short, with 13 bases between. CDR3 amino acids: CASSPYGEPYEQYF. The DNA for the CDR3 is TGTGCCAGCAGCCCCTATGGGGAGCCCTACGAGCAGTACTTC. The complete variable domain, with remaining parts taken from reference TRBV11-3 and TRBJ2-7, reads EAGVVQSPRYKIIEKKQPVAFWCNPISGHNTLYWYLQNLGQGPELLIRYENEEAVDDSQLPKDRFSAERLKGVDSTLKIQPAELGDSAVYLCASSPYGEPYEQYFGPGTRLTVT.

CDR3 coding DNA: TGTGCCACCAGCAGAGACCAGACAGGGGGTGGAAACACCATATATTTT. Protein: CATSRDQTGGGNTIYF. This chain links TRBV15 with TRBJ1-3, with TRBD1 matching 9 bases. CDR1 LNHNV and CDR2 YYDKDF come from the germline V gene (reference sequence). Trimming removed 0 bases from V and 3 bases from J; junction bases left unmatched: 3. CDR3 size: 16 residues.

The rearrangement joins TRBV7-8 to TRBJ2-1; 12 bases line up with TRBD2. Trimming removed 4 bases from V and 7 bases from J; junction bases left unmatched: 8. Germline CDR1 is SGHVS and CDR2 is FQNEAQ. The CDR3 sequence is 16 residues long. In nucleotides, the CDR3 is TGTGCCAGCAGCTCTCAACTAGCGGGGGGACTGAATGAGCAGTTCTTC. This codes for CASSSQLAGGLNEQFF. The full variable domain, its missing parts supplied by reference TRBV7-8 and TRBJ2-1, is GAGVSQSPRYKVAKRGQDVALRCDPISGHVSLFWYQQALGQGPEFLTYFQNEAQLDKSGLPSDRFFAERPEGSVSTLKIQRTQQEDSAVYLCASSSQLAGGLNEQFFGPGTRLTVL.

The rearrangement joins TRBV27 to TRBJ1-5; possible D gene TRBD1, 5 bases. The V end was cut by 0 bases, the J end by 1 base, with 13 bases between. CDR1 and CDR2 from the germline V gene are MNHEY and SMNVEV (reference sequence). This CDR3 contains 17 residues. The CDR3 nucleotides are TGTGCCAGCAGTTTATCGGCAGGGCAGGGCAGCAATCAGCCCCAGCATTTT. It specifies CASSLSAGQGSNQPQHF.

J is TRBJ2-3 and V is TRBV7-9; the match to TRBD2 covers 7 bases. Trimming cost V 5 bases and J 5 bases; bases outside gene matches: 16. Germline V gene data show CDR1 as SEHNR and CDR2 as FQNEAQ (reference sequence). The CDR3 loop spans 17 amino acids. The CDR3 DNA sequence: TGTGCCAGCAGCCCCCCGAGAGGGAGAAGGGAGGGAGATACGCAGTATTTT. Amino acid sequence: CASSPPRGRREGDTQYF.

This chain uses TRBV5-5 with TRBJ1-1; D gene unclear. Germline CDR1 SGHKS, CDR2 YYEKEE (reference sequence). V gave up 7 bases and J gave up 0 bases, with 10 bases separating them. The length of the CDR3 is 13 residues. CDR3 bases: TGTGCCAGCTCTAGGGAGATGAACACTGAAGCTTTCTTT. Translated, it gives CASSREMNTEAFF.

This chain connects TRBV12-5 to TRBJ1-2, with TRBD1 matching over 7 bases. Per the germline V gene, CDR1 is LGHNT and CDR2 is FRNRAP. The V and J ends lost 3 bases and 1 base, in that order; junction bases with no gene match: 11. The CDR3 spans 17 residues. The CDR3 loop reads CASGFSDRAPFNYGYTF. The CDR3 DNA is TGTGCTAGTGGTTTCTCTGACAGGGCCCCCTTTAACTATGGCTACACCTTC. The whole variable domain, filled in from reference TRBV12-5 and TRBJ1-2, reads DARVTQTPRHKVTEMGQEVTMRCQPILGHNTVFWYRQTMMQGLELLAYFRNRAPLDDSGMPKDRFSAEMPDATLATLKIQPSEPRDSAVYFCASGFSDRAPFNYGYTFGSGTRLTVV.

This chain uses TRBV27 with TRBJ1-2, with D perhaps matching TRBD1 (5 bases). The CDR3 spans 16 residues. Germline CDR1 and CDR2: MNHEY and SMNVEV (reference sequence). Trimming took 4 bases from V and 4 from J, leaving 19 bases between them. The CDR3 nucleotides are TGTGCCAGCAGTTCACAACCGGGACGGACTCCCTATGGCTACACCTTC. It yields the protein CASSSQPGRTPYGYTF.

J is TRBJ1-1 and V is TRBV15; the D gene is possibly TRBD1 (6 bases). Trimming removed 6 bases from V and 6 bases from J, with 14 bases in between. Germline V gene sequence: CDR1 LNHNV, CDR2 YYDKDF (reference sequence). The CDR3 spans 13 residues. The CDR3 bases are TGTGCCACCAGTTCAGGGGAGTGGGCTGAAGCTTTCTTT. Encoded protein: CATSSGEWAEAFF.

CDR3 DNA: TGTGCCAGCAGTCCTCCTCGGGGGTATGGCTACACCTTC. This translates into CASSPPRGYGYTF. This chain connects TRBV27 to TRBJ1-2, with TRBD1 as a possible D gene (5 bases). Germline CDR1 reads MNHEY; CDR2 reads SMNVEV (reference sequence). V lost 5 bases and J 5 bases, leaving 12 bases between the germline ends. The CDR3 spans 13 residues.

The V and J genes are TRBV6-1 and TRBJ2-7, with 9 bases that match TRBD1. CDR1 is MNHNS and CDR2 is SASEGT in the germline V gene. V lost 4 bases and J lost 1; bases outside the gene matches: 2. The CDR3 sequence is 14 residues long. CDR3 sequence (DNA): TGTGCCAGCAGTGCCGGGACAGGGTCCTACGAGCAGTACTTC. Amino acids: CASSAGTGSYEQYF.

This rearrangement joins TRBV3-1 (or the pseudogene TRBV3-2) to TRBJ2-1; no clear D gene. This CDR3 has 15 amino acids. Germline assignment: CDR1 LGHDT and CDR2 YNNKEL (reference sequence). V dropped 1 base and J dropped 0 bases, with 7 bases sitting between them. CDR3 nucleotides: TGTGCCAGCAGCCAAGGAAGCACCTCCTACAATGAGCAGTTCTTC. This encodes CASSQGSTSYNEQFF.

This chain links TRBV7-6 with TRBJ2-2; no reliable D call. Germline V gene data show CDR1 as SGHVS and CDR2 as FNYEAQ. CDR3 length: 12 amino acids. V was cut by 1 base and J by 8 bases, with 5 bases left in between. The CDR3 region is CASSLDVGELFF. The DNA for the CDR3 is TGTGCCAGCAGCTTAGACGTGGGGGAGCTGTTTTTT.

In this sample, this clone turned up a few times. The gene calls are TRBV10-3 and TRBJ1-6; D uncertain. The CDR3 covers 15 residues. Trimming stripped 5 bases from V and 8 bases from J, with 16 bases between. The germline V gene encodes CDR1 ENHRY and CDR2 SYGVKD. CDR3 residues: CAISWAGSTDSPLHF. As DNA, the CDR3 is TGTGCCATCAGTTGGGCCGGGAGTACGGATTCACCCCTCCACTTT.

The rearrangement uses TRBV6-6 and TRBJ1-1, with a possible D match to TRBD1 (5 bases). V was pared by 1 base and J by 0 bases, with 9 bases between. CDR1 and CDR2 (germline): MNHNY, SVGAGI (reference sequence). The CDR3 consists of 15 residues. CDR3 DNA: TGTGCCAGCAGTTACTTCGACAGTATGAACACTGAAGCTTTCTTT. Its translation is CASSYFDSMNTEAFF.

This chain links TRBV4-2 with TRBJ2-2, with TRBD2 matching 7 bases. Trimming cost V 2 bases and J 3 bases; bases outside gene matches: 3. The CDR3 contains 15 residues. Germline CDR1 reads LGHNA; CDR2 reads YNFKEQ. The CDR3 protein is CASSQRSGDTGELFF. CDR3 DNA: TGTGCCAGCAGCCAAAGGAGCGGGGACACCGGGGAGCTGTTTTTT.

The V call is TRBV7-9, the J call TRBJ1-2; D is unclear. Trimming took 5 bases from V and 7 from J, leaving 17 bases between them. The CDR3 contains 14 residues. Looked up from germline, CDR1 is SEHNR and CDR2 is FQNEAQ (reference sequence). The CDR3 DNA sequence: TGTGCCAGCAGCCCCGACGGCCCGGTCTTTGGCTACACCTTC. Translated: CASSPDGPVFGYTF. Full variable domain (rest looked up from reference TRBV7-9 and TRBJ1-2): DTGVSQNPRHKITKRGQNVTFRCDPISEHNRLYWYRQTLGQGPEFLTYFQNEAQLEKSRLLSDRFSAERPKGSFSTLEIQRTEQGDSAMYLCASSPDGPVFGYTFGSGTRLTVV.